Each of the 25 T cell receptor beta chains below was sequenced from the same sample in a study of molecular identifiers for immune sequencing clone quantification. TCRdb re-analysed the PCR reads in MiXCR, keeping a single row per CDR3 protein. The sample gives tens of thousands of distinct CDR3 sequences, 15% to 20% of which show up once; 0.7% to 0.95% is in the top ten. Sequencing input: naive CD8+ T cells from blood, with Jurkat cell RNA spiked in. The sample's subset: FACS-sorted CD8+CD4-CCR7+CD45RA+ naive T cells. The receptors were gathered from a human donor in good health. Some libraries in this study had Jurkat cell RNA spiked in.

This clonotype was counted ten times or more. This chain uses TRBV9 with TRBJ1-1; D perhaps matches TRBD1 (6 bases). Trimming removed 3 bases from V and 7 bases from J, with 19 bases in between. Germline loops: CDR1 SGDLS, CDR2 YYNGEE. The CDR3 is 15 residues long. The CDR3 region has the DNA TGTGCCAGCAGCGCAGACCCAACGGGACACGGTGAAGCTTTCTTT. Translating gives CASSADPTGHGEAFF.

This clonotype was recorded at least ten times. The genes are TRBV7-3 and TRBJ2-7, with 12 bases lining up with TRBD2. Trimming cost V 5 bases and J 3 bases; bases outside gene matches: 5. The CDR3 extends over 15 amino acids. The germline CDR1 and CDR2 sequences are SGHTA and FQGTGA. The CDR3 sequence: CASSPSGLAGYEQYF. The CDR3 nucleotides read TGTGCCAGCAGCCCCTCGGGACTAGCGGGCTACGAGCAGTACTTC.

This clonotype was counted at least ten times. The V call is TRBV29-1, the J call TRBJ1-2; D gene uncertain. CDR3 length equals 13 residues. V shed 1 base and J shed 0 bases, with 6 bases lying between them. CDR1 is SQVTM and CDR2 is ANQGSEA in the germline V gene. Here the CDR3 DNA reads TGCAGCGTTGAAGGTGGTCCTAACTATGGCTACACCTTC. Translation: CSVEGGPNYGYTF. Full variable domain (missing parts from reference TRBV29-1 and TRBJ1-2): SAVISQKPSRDICQRGTSLTIQCQVDSQVTMMFWYRQQPGQSLTLIATANQGSEATYESGFVIDKFPISRPNLTFSTLTVSNMSPEDSSIYLCSVEGGPNYGYTFGSGTRLTVV.

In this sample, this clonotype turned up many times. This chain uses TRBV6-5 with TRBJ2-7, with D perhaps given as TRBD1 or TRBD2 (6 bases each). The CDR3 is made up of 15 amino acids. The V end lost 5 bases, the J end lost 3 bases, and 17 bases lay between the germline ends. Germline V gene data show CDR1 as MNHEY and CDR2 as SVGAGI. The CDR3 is CASSKDNGGHYEQYF. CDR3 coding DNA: TGTGCCAGCAGTAAAGACAACGGGGGCCACTACGAGCAGTACTTC.

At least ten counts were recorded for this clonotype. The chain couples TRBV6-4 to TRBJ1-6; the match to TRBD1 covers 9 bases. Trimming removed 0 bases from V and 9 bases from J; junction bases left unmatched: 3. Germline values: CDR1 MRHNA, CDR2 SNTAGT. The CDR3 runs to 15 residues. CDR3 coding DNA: TGTGCCAGCAGTGACTCCATGGACAGGGGTTCACCCCTCCACTTT. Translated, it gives CASSDSMDRGSPLHF.

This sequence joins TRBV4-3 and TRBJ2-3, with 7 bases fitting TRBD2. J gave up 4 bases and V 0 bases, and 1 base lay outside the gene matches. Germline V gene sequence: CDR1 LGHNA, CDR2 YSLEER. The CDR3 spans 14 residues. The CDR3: CASSQDTSADTQYF. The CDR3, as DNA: TGCGCCAGCAGCCAAGATACTAGCGCAGATACGCAGTATTTT.

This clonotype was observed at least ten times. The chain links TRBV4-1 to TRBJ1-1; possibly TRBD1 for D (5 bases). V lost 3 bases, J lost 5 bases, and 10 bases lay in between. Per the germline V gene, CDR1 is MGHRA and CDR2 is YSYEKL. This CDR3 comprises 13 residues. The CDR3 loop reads CASSHGGGTEAFF. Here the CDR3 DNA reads TGCGCCAGCAGCCACGGGGGGGGTACTGAAGCTTTCTTT.

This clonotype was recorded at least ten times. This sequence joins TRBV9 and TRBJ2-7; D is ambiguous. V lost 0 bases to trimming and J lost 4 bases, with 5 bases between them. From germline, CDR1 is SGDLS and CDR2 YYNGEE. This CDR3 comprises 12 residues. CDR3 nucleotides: TGTGCCAGCAGCGTAGATTGGTACGAGCAGTACTTC. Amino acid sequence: CASSVDWYEQYF.

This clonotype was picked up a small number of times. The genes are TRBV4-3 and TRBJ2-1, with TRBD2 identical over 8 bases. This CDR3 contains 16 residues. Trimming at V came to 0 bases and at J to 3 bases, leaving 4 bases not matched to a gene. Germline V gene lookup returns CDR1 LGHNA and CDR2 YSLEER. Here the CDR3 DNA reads TGCGCCAGCAGCCAAGATCGAGGGACTAGCTACAATGAGCAGTTCTTC. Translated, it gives CASSQDRGTSYNEQFF.

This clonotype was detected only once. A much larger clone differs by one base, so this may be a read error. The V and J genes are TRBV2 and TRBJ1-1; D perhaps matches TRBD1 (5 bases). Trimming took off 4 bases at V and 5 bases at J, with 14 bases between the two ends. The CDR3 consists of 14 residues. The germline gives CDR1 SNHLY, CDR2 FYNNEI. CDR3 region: CASSGSQGGTEAFF. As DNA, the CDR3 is TGTGCCAGCAGTGGCAGCCAGGGAGGAACTGAAGCTTTCTTT.

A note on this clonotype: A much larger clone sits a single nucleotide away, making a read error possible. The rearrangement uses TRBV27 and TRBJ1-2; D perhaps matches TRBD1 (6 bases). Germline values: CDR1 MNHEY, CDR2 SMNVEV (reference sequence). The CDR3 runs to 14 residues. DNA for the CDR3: TGTGTCAGCAGTAGGAAGGGGGGTTTCTATGGCTACACCTTC. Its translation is CVSSRKGGFYGYTF.

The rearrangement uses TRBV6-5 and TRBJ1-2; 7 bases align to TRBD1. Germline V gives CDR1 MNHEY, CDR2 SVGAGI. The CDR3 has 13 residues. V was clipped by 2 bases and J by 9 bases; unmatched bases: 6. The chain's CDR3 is CASSYMTGTSYTF. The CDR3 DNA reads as TGTGCCAGCAGTTACATGACAGGGACGAGCTACACCTTC.

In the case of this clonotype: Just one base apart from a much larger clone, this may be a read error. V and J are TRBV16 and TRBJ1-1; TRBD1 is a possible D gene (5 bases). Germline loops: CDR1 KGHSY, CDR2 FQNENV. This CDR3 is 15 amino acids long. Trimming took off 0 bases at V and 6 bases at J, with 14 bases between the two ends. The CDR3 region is CASSQSLGGAAEAFF. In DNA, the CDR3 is TGTGCCAGCAGCCAATCACTTGGAGGGGCGGCTGAAGCTTTCTTT.

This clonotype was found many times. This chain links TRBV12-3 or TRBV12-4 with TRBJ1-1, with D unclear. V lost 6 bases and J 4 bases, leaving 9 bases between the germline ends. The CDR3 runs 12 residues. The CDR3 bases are TGTGCCAGCAGCCAAGTCCTCACTGAAGCTTTCTTT. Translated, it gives CASSQVLTEAFF.

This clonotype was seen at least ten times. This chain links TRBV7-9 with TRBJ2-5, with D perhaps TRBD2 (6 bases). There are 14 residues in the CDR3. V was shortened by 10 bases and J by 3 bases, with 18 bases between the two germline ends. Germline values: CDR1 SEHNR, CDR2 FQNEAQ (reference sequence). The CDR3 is CAITAGTAKETQYF. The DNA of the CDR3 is TGTGCCATAACCGCCGGGACTGCTAAAGAGACCCAGTACTTC.

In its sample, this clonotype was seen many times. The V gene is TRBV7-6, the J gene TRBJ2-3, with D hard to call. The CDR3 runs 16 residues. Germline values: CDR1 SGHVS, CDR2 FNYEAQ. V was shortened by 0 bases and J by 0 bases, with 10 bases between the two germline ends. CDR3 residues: CASSLAAAESTDTQYF. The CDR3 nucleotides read TGTGCCAGCAGCTTAGCGGCAGCCGAGAGCACAGATACGCAGTATTTT. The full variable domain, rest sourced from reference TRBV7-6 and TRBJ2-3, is GAGVSQSPRYKVTKRGQDVALRCDPISGHVSLYWYRQALGQGPEFLTYFNYEAQQDKSGLPNDRFSAERPEGSISTLTIQRTEQRDSAMYRCASSLAAAESTDTQYFGPGTRLTVL.

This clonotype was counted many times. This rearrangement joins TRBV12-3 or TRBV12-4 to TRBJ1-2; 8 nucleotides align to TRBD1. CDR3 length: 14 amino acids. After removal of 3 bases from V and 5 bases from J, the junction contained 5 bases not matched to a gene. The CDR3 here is CASSFRGQDYGYTF. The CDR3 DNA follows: TGTGCCAGCAGTTTTCGGGGACAGGATTATGGCTACACCTTC.

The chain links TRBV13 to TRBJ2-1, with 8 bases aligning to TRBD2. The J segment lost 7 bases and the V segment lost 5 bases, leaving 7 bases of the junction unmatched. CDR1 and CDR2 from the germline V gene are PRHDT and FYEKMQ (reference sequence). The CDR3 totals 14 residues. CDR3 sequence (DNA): TGTGCCAGCAGCGTCCTTGCGGGGGGAAATGAGCAGTTCTTC. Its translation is CASSVLAGGNEQFF. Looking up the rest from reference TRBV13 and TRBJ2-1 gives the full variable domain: AAGVIQSPRHLIKEKRETATLKCYPIPRHDTVYWYQQGPGQDPQFLISFYEKMQSDKGSIPDRFSAQQFSDYHSELNMSSLELGDSALYFCASSVLAGGNEQFFGPGTRLTVL.

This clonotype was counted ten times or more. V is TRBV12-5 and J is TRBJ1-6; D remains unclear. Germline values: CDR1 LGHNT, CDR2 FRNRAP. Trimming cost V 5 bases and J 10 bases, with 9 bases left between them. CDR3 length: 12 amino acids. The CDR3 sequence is CASGPGGSPLHF. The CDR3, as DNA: TGTGCTAGTGGTCCCGGCGGGTCACCCCTCCACTTT.

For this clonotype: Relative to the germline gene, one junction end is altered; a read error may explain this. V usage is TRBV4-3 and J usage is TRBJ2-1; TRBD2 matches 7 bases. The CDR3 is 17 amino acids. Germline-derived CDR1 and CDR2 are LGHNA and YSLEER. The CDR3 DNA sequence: TGCGCCAGCAGCCAAGATTACGGGAGGAGCTCCTACAATGGGCAGTTCTTC. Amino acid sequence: CASSQDYGRSSYNGQFF.

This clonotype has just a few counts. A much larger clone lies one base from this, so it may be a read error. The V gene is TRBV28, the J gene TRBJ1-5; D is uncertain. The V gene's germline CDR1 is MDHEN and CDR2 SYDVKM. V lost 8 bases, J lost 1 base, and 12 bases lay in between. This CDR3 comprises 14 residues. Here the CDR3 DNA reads TGTGCCAGCGACCCTCCGGGAAGCAATCAGCCCCAGCATTTT. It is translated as CASDPPGSNQPQHF.

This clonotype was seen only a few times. DNA of the CDR3: TGTGCCAGCACCCCGGGACAGGGGAATTCACCCCTCCACTTT. This sequence encodes CASTPGQGNSPLHF. The V call is TRBV6-9, the J call TRBJ1-6; 10 nucleotides agree with TRBD1. The CDR3 loop spans 14 amino acids. Germline values: CDR1 MNHGY, CDR2 SVAAGI. V lost 7 bases and J lost 7; bases outside the gene matches: 4.

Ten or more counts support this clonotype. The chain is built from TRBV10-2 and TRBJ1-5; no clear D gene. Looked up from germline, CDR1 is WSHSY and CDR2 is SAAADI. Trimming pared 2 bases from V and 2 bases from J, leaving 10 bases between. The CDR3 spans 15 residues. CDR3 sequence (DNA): TGCGCCAGCAGTGAGCCGGCGTCCCGCAATCAGCCCCAGCATTTT. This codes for CASSEPASRNQPQHF.

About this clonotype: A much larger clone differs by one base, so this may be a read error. CDR3 bases: TGTGCCAGCAGCGCTCGTGATAACAATGAGCAGTTCTTC. This codes for CASSARDNNEQFF. The J gene is TRBJ2-1, the V gene TRBV7-9; D unresolved. The V and J ends lost 5 bases and 5 bases respectively, with 10 bases between them. Germline V lookup: CDR1 SEHNR, CDR2 FQNEAQ (reference sequence). This CDR3 is 13 amino acids long.

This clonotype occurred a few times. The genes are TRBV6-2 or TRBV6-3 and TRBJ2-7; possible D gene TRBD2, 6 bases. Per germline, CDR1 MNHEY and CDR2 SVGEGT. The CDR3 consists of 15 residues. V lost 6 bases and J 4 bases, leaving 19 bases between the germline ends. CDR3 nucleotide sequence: TGTGCCAGCAGATACCTGTCGGGCGCGGGGTACGAGCAGTACTTC. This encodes CASRYLSGAGYEQYF.